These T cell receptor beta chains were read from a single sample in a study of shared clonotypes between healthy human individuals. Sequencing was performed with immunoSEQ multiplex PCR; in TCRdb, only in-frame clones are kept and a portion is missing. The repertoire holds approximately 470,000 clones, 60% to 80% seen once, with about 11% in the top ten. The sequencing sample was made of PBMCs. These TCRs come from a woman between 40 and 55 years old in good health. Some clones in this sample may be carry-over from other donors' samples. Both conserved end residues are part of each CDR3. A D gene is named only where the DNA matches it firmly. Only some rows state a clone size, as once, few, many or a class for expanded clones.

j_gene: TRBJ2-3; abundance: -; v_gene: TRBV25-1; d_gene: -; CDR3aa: CASSGDTDTQYF; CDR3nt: TGTGCCAGCAGTGGGGACACAGATACGCAGTATTTT
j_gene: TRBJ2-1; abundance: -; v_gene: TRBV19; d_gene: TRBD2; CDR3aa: CASSSGSYNEQFF; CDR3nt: TGTGCCAGTAGTAGCGGGAGCTACAATGAGCAGTTCTTC
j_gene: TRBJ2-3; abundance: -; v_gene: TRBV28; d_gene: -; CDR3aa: CASVRAPDTQYF; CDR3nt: TGTGCCAGCGTTCGGGCGCCAGATACGCAGTATTTT
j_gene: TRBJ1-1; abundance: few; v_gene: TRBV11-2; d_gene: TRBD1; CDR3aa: CASRPPGQVGPEAFF; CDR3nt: TGTGCCAGCAGACCCCCGGGACAGGTGGGGCCCGAAGCTTTCTTT
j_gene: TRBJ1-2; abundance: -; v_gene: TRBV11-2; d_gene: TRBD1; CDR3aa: CASSLTGQGKLYGYTF; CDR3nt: TGTGCCAGCAGCTTAACGGGACAGGGAAAATTATATGGCTACACCTTC
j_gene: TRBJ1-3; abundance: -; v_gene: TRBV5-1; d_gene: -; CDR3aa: CASSSDGSGNTIYF; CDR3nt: TGCGCCAGCAGCTCGGACGGCTCTGGAAACACCATATATTTT
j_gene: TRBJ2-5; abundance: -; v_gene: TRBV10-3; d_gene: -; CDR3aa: CAISLGAEETQYF; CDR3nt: TGTGCCATCAGTTTAGGGGCAGAAGAGACCCAGTACTTC
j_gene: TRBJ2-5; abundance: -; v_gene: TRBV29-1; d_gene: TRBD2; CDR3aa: CSVLLAGTQETQYF; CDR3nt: TGCAGCGTTCTGCTAGCGGGAACCCAAGAGACCCAGTACTTC
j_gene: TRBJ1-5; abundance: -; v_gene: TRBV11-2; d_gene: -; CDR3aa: CASSLPLTQPQHF; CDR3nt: TGTGCCAGCAGCTTACCCTTGACCCAGCCCCAGCATTTT
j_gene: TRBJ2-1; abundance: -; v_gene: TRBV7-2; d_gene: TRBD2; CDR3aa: CASSLAPGLHDNEQFF; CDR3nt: TGTGCCAGCAGCTTAGCGCCGGGACTACATGACAATGAGCAGTTCTTC
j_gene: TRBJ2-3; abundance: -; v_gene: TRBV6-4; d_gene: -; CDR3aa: CASSDQERGGADTQYF; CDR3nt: TGTGCCAGCAGTGACCAAGAGAGAGGAGGGGCAGATACGCAGTATTTT
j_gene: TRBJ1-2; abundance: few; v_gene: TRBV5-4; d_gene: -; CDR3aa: CASSLNVGPSSYTF; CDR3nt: TGTGCCAGCAGCTTAAACGTGGGGCCTTCGAGCTACACCTTC
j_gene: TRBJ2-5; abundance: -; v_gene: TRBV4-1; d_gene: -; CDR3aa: CASSQDQGQETQYF; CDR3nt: TGCGCCAGCAGCCAAGATCAGGGTCAAGAGACCCAGTACTTC
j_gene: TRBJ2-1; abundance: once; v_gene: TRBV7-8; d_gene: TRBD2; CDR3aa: CASSTTSGGINEQFF; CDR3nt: TGTGCCAGCAGCACTACTAGCGGGGGGATCAATGAGCAGTTCTTC
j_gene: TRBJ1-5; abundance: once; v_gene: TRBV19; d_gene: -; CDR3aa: CASSPQGHLGQPQHF; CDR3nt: TGTGCCAGTAGTCCCCAGGGCCACCTTGGTCAGCCCCAGCATTTT
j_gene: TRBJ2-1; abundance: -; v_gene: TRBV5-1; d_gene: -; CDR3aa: CASSPWSSNNEQFF; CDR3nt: TGCGCCAGCAGCCCCTGGTCCAGCAACAATGAGCAGTTCTTC
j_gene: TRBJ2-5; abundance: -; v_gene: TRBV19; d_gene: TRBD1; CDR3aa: CASSGQGKETQYF; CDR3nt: TGTGCCAGTAGTGGACAGGGGAAAGAGACCCAGTACTTC
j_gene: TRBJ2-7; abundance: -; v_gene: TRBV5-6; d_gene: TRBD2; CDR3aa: CASSLGLAARAEQYF; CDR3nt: TGTGCCAGCAGCTTGGGGCTAGCGGCCCGCGCCGAGCAGTACTTC
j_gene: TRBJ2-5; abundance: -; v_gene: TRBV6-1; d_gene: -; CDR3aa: CASGLTVGETQYF; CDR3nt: TGTGCCAGCGGATTGACAGTAGGGGAGACCCAGTACTTC
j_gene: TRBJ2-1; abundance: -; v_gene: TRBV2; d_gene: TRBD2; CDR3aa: CASRAAGGPGEQFF; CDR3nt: TGTGCCAGCAGGGCGGCGGGAGGGCCTGGTGAGCAGTTCTTC
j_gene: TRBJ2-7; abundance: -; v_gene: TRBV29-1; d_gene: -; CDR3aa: CSVKSFPGWDEQYF; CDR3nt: TGCAGCGTTAAGAGTTTTCCAGGGTGGGACGAGCAGTACTTC
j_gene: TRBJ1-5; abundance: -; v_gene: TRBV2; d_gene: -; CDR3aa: CASSEAGRGRSNQPQHF; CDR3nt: TGTGCCAGCAGTGAGGCAGGGAGGGGACGTAGCAATCAGCCCCAGCATTTT
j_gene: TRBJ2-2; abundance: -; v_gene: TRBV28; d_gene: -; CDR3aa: CASSLRVAGELFF; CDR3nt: TGTGCCAGCAGTTTACGGGTAGCCGGGGAGCTGTTTTTT
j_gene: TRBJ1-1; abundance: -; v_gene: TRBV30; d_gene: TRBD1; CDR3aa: CAWSVWQGAVEAFF; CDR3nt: TGTGCCTGGAGTGTATGGCAGGGGGCGGTTGAAGCTTTCTTT
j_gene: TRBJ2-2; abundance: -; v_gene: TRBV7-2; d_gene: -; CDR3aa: CASSLSRGTGELFF; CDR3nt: TGTGCCAGCAGCTTATCTCGGGGTACCGGGGAGCTGTTTTTT
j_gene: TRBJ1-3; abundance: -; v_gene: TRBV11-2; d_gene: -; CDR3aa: CASTHGGGGNTIYF; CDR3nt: TGTGCCAGCACCCATGGTGGTGGCGGAAACACCATATATTTT
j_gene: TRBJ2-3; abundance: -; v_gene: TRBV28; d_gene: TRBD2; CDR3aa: CASSSSSGTSTDTQYF; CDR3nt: TGTGCCAGCAGTTCGTCTAGCGGGACTAGCACAGATACGCAGTATTTT
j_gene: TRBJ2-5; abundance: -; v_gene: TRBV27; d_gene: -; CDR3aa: CASSIRGAEQYF; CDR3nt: TGTGCCAGCAGTATCCGGGGCGCGGAGCAGTACTTC
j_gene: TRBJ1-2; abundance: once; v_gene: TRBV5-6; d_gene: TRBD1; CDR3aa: CASSLRTGGAYGRGYTF; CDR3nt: TGTGCCAGCAGCTTGAGGACAGGGGGCGCATACGGCCGTGGCTACACCTTC
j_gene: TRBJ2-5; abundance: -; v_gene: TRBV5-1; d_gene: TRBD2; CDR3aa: CASSLTGVGAGGEETQYF; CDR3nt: TGCGCCAGCAGCTTGACTGGTGTAGGAGCGGGAGGCGAAGAGACCCAGTACTTC
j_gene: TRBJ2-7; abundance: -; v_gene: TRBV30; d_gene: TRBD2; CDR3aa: CAWAGTSIYEQYF; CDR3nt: TGTGCCTGGGCCGGGACTAGCATCTACGAGCAGTACTTC
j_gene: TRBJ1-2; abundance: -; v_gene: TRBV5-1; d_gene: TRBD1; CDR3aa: CASRAGTGGYGYTF; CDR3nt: TGCGCCAGCAGGGCCGGGACAGGGGGGTATGGCTACACCTTC
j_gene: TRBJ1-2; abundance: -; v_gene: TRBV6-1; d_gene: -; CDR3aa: CASSHQLEGPLGYTF; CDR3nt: TGTGCCAGCAGTCATCAGTTAGAGGGCCCCCTTGGCTACACCTTC
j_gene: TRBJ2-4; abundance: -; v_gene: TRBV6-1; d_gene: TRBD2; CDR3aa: CASSDSGRGNIQYF; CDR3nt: TGTGCCAGCAGTGATAGCGGGAGAGGAAACATTCAGTACTTC
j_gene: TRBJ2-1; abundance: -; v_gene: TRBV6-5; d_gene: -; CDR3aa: CASSPDWYNEQFF; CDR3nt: TGTGCCAGCAGCCCGGACTGGTACAATGAGCAGTTCTTC
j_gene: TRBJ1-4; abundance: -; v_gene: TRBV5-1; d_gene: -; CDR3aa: CASSGEKLFF; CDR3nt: TGCGCCAGCAGCGGGGAAAAACTGTTTTTT
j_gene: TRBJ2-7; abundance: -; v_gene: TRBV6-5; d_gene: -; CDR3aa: CASSYSPDSPLEQYF; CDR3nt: TGTGCCAGCAGTTACTCCCCCGACAGTCCCTTGGAGCAGTACTTC
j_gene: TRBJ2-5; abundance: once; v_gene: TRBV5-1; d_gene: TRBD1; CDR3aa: CASSFTGTGQETQYF; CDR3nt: TGCGCCAGCAGCTTTACCGGGACAGGGCAAGAGACCCAGTACTTC
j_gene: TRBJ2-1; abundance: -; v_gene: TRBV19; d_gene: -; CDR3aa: CASSTSSYNEQFF; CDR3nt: TGTGCCAGTAGTACTAGCTCCTACAATGAGCAGTTCTTC
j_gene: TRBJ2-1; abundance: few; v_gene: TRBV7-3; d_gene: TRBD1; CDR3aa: CASSLGTGSSEQFF; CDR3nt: TGTGCCAGCAGCTTAGGGACAGGGTCGAGTGAGCAGTTCTTC
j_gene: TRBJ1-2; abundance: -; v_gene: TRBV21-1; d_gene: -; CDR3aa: CASSKAPRPGQGVGSYGYTF; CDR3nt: TGTGCCAGCAGCAAAGCACCCCGGCCGGGACAGGGAGTCGGAAGCTATGGCTACACCTTC
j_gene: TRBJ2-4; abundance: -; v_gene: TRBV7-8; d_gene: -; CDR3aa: CASSLSRAYPIQYF; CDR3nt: TGTGCCAGCAGCTTATCCCGGGCTTACCCCATTCAGTACTTC
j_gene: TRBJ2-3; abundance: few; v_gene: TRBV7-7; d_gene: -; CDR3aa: CASSLESASDTQYF; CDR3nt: TGTGCCAGCAGCTTAGAGTCAGCGTCAGATACGCAGTATTTT
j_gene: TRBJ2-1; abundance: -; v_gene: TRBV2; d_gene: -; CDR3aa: CASTTDFSYNEQFF; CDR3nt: TGTGCCAGCACTACCGACTTCTCCTACAATGAGCAGTTCTTC
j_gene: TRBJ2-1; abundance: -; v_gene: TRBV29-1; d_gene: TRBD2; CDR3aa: CSVASGASGRQFF; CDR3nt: TGCAGCGTTGCATCCGGCGCTAGCGGGAGGCAGTTCTTC
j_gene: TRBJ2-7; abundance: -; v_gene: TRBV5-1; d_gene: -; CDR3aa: CASSLGGWDLYEQYF; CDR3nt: TGCGCCAGCAGCTTGGGGGGATGGGATTTATACGAGCAGTACTTC
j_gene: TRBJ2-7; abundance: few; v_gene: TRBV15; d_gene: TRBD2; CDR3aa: CATSQPAGGDKQYF; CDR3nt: TGTGCCACCAGCCAACCCGCGGGGGGCGACAAGCAGTACTTC
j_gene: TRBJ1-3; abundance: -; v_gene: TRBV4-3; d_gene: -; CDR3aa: CASSSGAQLRNTIYF; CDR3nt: TGCGCCAGCAGCTCGGGAGCACAGCTCAGGAACACCATATATTTT
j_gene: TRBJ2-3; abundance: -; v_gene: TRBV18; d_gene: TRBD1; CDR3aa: CASSLGTGMDTQYF; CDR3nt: TGTGCCAGCTCACTCGGGACAGGGATGGATACGCAGTATTTT
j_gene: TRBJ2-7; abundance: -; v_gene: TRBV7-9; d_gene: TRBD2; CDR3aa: CASSSGLALYEQYF; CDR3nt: TGTGCCAGCAGCTCGGGACTAGCTCTGTACGAGCAGTACTTC
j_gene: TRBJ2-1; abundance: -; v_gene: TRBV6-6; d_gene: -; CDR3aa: CASSYGSPEQFF; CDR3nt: TGTGCCAGCAGTTACGGATCCCCTGAGCAGTTCTTC
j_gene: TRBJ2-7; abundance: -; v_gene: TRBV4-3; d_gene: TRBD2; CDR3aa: CASSQSWGGTPAYEQYF; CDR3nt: TGCGCCAGCAGCCAGTCGTGGGGGGGGACGCCGGCCTACGAGCAGTACTTC
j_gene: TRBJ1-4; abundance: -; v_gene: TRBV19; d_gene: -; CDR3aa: CASSIPGAATNEKLFF; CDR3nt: TGTGCCAGTAGTATTCCGGGGGCGGCAACTAATGAAAAACTGTTTTTT
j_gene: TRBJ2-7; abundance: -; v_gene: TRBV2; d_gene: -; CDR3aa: CASSENPAPYEQYF; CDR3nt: TGTGCCAGCAGTGAGAACCCAGCGCCCTACGAGCAGTACTTC
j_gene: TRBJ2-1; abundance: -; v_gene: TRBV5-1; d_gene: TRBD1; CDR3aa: CASSVRDRGQDEQFF; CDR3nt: TGCGCCAGCAGCGTCCGAGACAGGGGTCAAGATGAGCAGTTCTTC